This T cell receptor beta chain was sequenced for a study of blood T cells in healthy people across ages. Study findings and constraints: Diversity figures derived from one million T cells were judged to underestimate the true value.

For this clonotype: The antigen remains undetermined.

For the second PCR, which ran for about 6 to 11 cycles, a sample-barcoded 5' primer and a J-beta primer mix were used. All cDNA molecules were each tagged by a template-switch adaptor with 12 random nucleotides. In TCRdb, the 5' RACE reads were re-called with MiXCR into one record per CDR3 protein. The repertoire holds approximately 730,000 distinct CDR3 sequences, with 35% to 45% as singletons. Specimen: blood. The receptor's source is a woman in her sixties or seventies in good health.

In DNA, the CDR3 is TGTGCCAGCAGCTTAGGCAGGAAGTATAATTCACCCCTCCACTTT. Translating it yields CASSLGRKYNSPLHF. This rearrangement joins TRBV7-8 to TRBJ1-6; D gene ambiguous. The CDR3 is 15 residues long. From germline, CDR1 is SGHVS and CDR2 FQNEAQ. V was cut by 1 base and J by 4 bases, with 8 bases left in between.